These 14 T cell receptor beta chains share one sample of origin, sequenced in a study of blood T cell repertoires in COVID-19. The data were produced by immunoSEQ multiplex PCR, yet TCRdb's version contains in-frame clones alone and is incomplete. The sample contains a few hundred thousand clones, approximately 80% of which appear only once. What was sequenced was peripheral blood. Receptors were obtained from a man aged 25 to 45 with active or convalescent COVID-19.

The chain joins TRBV3-1 (or the pseudogene TRBV3-2) to TRBJ2-7; TRBD1 aligns across 7 bases. This CDR3 has 15 amino acids. Germline CDR1 LGHDT, CDR2 YNNKEL (reference sequence). The V gene end was trimmed by 4 bases and the J gene end by 2 bases; junction bases not matched to a gene: 8. CDR3 sequence: CASSPPGTDPYEQYF. The CDR3 region has the DNA TGTGCCAGCAGCCCGCCCGGGACAGATCCCTACGAGCAGTACTTC.

This chain joins TRBV6-5 and TRBJ2-1, with TRBD2 identical over 8 bases. V was clipped by 5 bases and J by 2 bases; unmatched bases: 5. This CDR3 contains 15 residues. CDR1 and CDR2 (germline): MNHEY, SVGAGI. CDR3 sequence: CASSRGGLPYNEQFF. In nucleotides, the CDR3 is TGTGCCAGCAGTCGGGGGGGGCTCCCCTACAATGAGCAGTTCTTC.

The chain employs TRBV11-2 and TRBJ1-2; D perhaps matches TRBD1 (6 bases). V dropped 5 bases and J dropped 4 bases, with 17 bases sitting between them. Germline V gene lookup returns CDR1 SGHAT and CDR2 FQNNGV. This CDR3 contains 15 residues. The CDR3 DNA follows: TGTGCCAGCAGCCCCGGACAGCAGACTGTCTATGGCTACACCTTC. It yields the protein CASSPGQQTVYGYTF. Complete variable domain (other parts from reference TRBV11-2 and TRBJ1-2): EAGVAQSPRYKIIEKRQSVAFWCNPISGHATLYWYQQILGQGPKLLIQFQNNGVVDDSQLPKDRFSAERLKGVDSTLKIQPAKLEDSAVYLCASSPGQQTVYGYTFGSGTRLTVV.

The rearrangement uses TRBV9 and TRBJ1-5; no clear D gene. The ends were cut back, 0 bases at V and 1 base at J, with 5 bases in the middle. Germline loops: CDR1 SGDLS, CDR2 YYNGEE. The CDR3 covers 14 residues. The CDR3 coding sequence is TGTGCCAGCAGCGTAGGCGAGAGCAATCAGCCCCAGCATTTT. Amino acids: CASSVGESNQPQHF.

The CDR3: CASGRKEGYTF. In nucleotides, the CDR3 is TGTGCCAGCGGCCGGAAGGAGGGCTACACCTTC. V and J are TRBV28 and TRBJ1-2; D not certain. The CDR3 runs to 11 residues. Germline loops: CDR1 MDHEN, CDR2 SYDVKM. Deletions cut 8 bases from V and 8 bases from J, with 12 bases between.

V is TRBV28 and J is TRBJ1-4, with TRBD1 as a possible D gene (6 bases). V was trimmed by 3 bases and J by 8 bases, leaving 19 bases between them. From germline, CDR1 is MDHEN and CDR2 SYDVKM. This CDR3 comprises 16 residues. The CDR3 sequence is CASSFPPQGGWEKLFF. The DNA for the CDR3 is TGTGCCAGCAGTTTTCCACCCCAAGGGGGTTGGGAAAAACTGTTTTTT. The whole variable domain, filled in from reference TRBV28 and TRBJ1-4, reads DVKVTQSSRYLVKRTGEKVFLECVQDMDHENMFWYRQDPGLGLRLIYFSYDVKMKEKGDIPEGYSVSREKKERFSLILESASTNQTSMYLCASSFPPQGGWEKLFFGSGTQLSVL.

The rearrangement uses TRBV30 and TRBJ2-1, with TRBD2 matching over 7 bases. Unmatched junction bases numbered 0, after V lost 1 base and J lost 0 bases. The CDR3 sequence is 14 residues long. The germline CDR1 and CDR2 sequences are GTSNPN and SVGIG (reference sequence). DNA for the CDR3: TGTGCCTGGAGTGGCGGGAGCTCCTACAATGAGCAGTTCTTC. Translated, it gives CAWSGGSSYNEQFF. Full variable domain (remainder filled in from reference TRBV30 and TRBJ2-1): SQTIHQWPATLVQPVGSPLSLECTVEGTSNPNLYWYRQAAGRGLQLLFYSVGIGQISSEVPQNLSASRPQDRQFILSSKKLLLSDSGFYLCAWSGGSSYNEQFFGPGTRLTVL.

The gene calls are TRBV19 and TRBJ2-5, with 10 bases identical to TRBD2. The CDR3 has 15 residues. Germline loops: CDR1 LNHDA, CDR2 SQIVND (reference sequence). Unmatched junction bases numbered 7, after V lost 3 bases and J lost 6 bases. The CDR3 coding sequence is TGTGCCAGTAGTATGGAGCGGGAGGGCCGTAAGACCCAGTACTTC. Encoded protein: CASSMEREGRKTQYF. Based on the CDR3 plus reference TRBV19 and TRBJ2-5, the full variable domain is DGGITQSPKYLFRKEGQNVTLSCEQNLNHDAMYWYRQDPGQGLRLIYYSQIVNDFQKGDIAEGYSVSREKKESFPLTVTSAQKNPTAFYLCASSMEREGRKTQYFGPGTRLLVL.

V usage is TRBV7-3 and J usage is TRBJ2-1, with D perhaps TRBD2 (5 bases). Germline CDR1 is SGHTA and CDR2 is FQGTGA. The V and J ends lost 5 bases and 5 bases respectively, with 13 bases between them. CDR3 size: 14 residues. The CDR3 is CASSLSGRDNEQFF. The CDR3 DNA sequence: TGTGCCAGCAGCCTCTCCGGGCGGGACAATGAGCAGTTCTTC.

The J gene is TRBJ2-5, the V gene TRBV19; 10 nucleotides match TRBD2. Unmatched junction bases numbered 1, after V lost 6 bases and J lost 3 bases. The CDR3 runs 13 residues. Germline lookup yields CDR1 LNHDA and CDR2 SQIVND (reference sequence). CDR3 DNA: TGTGCCAGTAGGGGGACTAGCGAAGAGACCCAGTACTTC. The encoded protein is CASRGTSEETQYF. The full variable domain, with the rest looked up from reference TRBV19 and TRBJ2-5, is DGGITQSPKYLFRKEGQNVTLSCEQNLNHDAMYWYRQDPGQGLRLIYYSQIVNDFQKGDIAEGYSVSREKKESFPLTVTSAQKNPTAFYLCASRGTSEETQYFGPGTRLLVL.

V usage is TRBV7-2 and J usage is TRBJ1-4; tentatively, D is TRBD1 (6 bases). Trimming stripped 4 bases from V and 11 bases from J, with 17 bases between. The CDR3 is 14 amino acids. CDR1 and CDR2 (germline): SGHTA, FQGNSA. The CDR3 loop reads CASSSTLTGVKLFF. The DNA of the CDR3 is TGTGCCAGCAGCTCCACCCTGACAGGAGTTAAACTGTTTTTT.

This clone was recorded a few times. J is TRBJ1-3 and V is TRBV9, with a weak D call TRBD1 (6 bases). V shed 4 bases and J shed 8 bases, with 22 bases lying between them. Germline V gives CDR1 SGDLS, CDR2 YYNGEE. CDR3 length equals 16 residues. CDR3 loop: CASSITTGPRGDTIYF. DNA of the CDR3: TGTGCCAGCAGCATTACTACAGGGCCCAGGGGTGACACCATATATTTT.

This sequence joins TRBV4-3 and TRBJ1-6, with D unclear. CDR3 size: 13 residues. The germline V gene encodes CDR1 LGHNA and CDR2 YSLEER. The V end lost 3 bases, the J end lost 10 bases, and 10 bases lay between the germline ends. CDR3 loop: CASSQERGSPLHF. The CDR3 DNA is TGCGCCAGCAGCCAGGAGCGAGGATCACCCCTCCACTTT.

The chain links TRBV11-2 to TRBJ2-6; maybe TRBD1 (6 bases). Germline CDR1 is SGHAT and CDR2 is FQNNGV. The CDR3 loop spans 15 amino acids. V was trimmed by 1 base and J by 4 bases, leaving 8 bases between them. The chain's CDR3 is CASSLGGPGANVLTF. The CDR3 DNA follows: TGTGCCAGCAGCTTAGGGGGGCCAGGGGCCAACGTCCTGACTTTC.